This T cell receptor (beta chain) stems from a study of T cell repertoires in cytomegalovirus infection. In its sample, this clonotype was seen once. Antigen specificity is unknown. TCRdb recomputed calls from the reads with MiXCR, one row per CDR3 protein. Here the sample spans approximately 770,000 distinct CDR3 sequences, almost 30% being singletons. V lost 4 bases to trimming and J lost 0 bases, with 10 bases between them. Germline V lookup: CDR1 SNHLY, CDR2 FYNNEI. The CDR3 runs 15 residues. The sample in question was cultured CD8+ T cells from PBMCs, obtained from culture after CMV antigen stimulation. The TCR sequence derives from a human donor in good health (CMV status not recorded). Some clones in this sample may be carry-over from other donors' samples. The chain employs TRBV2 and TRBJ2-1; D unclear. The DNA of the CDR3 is TGTGCCAGCAGTGCCCCGGAGAGCTCCTACAATGAGCAGTTCTTC. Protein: CASSAPESSYNEQFF. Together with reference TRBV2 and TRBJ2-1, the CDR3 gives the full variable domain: EPEVTQTPSHQVTQMGQEVILRCVPISNHLYFYWYRQILGQKVEFLVSFYNNEISEKSEIFDDQFSVERPDGSNFTLKIRSTKLEDSAMYFCASSAPESSYNEQFFGPGTRLTVL.